The sequence of this T cell receptor beta chain was determined in a study of blood T cell repertoires in COVID-19. Looking at the study overall: Acute and convalescent COVID-19 specimens originated in the United States, Italy and Spain. Sources were T cells, B-cell-depleted T cells, or PBMCs; the material itself was cDNA or gDNA.

The V end lost 3 bases, the J end lost 0 bases, and 12 bases lay between the germline ends. Germline lookup yields CDR1 KGHDR and CDR2 SFDVKD. There are 16 residues in the CDR3. Under the authors' procedure: Amplifying reference gene primers gave estimates of nucleated cell counts. Produced via immunoSEQ multiplex PCR; TCRdb's table is partial and in-frame only. That table supplies the V and J calls and clone size; D and trimming were determined from the DNA. The data contain about 320,000 clones, approximately 85% of them singletons. V usage is TRBV24-1 and J usage is TRBJ2-3, with a tentative D call TRBD2 (6 bases). The sequence came from a human donor in a cohort sampled during active COVID-19. Sequenced: peripheral blood. The CDR3, as DNA: TGTGCCACCAGTGATCTCGGCGGGGAGAGCACAGATACGCAGTATTTT. It is translated as CATSDLGGESTDTQYF.